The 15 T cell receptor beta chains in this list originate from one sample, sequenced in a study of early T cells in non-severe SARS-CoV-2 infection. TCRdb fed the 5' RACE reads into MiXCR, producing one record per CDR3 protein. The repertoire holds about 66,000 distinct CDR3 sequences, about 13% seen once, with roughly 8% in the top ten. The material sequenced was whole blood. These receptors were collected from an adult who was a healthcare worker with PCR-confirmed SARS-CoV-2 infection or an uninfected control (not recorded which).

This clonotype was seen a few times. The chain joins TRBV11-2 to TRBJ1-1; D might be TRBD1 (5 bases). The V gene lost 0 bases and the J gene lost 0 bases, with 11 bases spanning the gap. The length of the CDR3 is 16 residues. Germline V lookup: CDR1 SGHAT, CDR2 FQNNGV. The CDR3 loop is CASSLDPGRMNTEAFF. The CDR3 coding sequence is TGTGCCAGCAGCTTAGACCCGGGACGGATGAACACTGAAGCTTTCTTT. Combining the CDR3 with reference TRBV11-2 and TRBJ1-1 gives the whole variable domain EAGVAQSPRYKIIEKRQSVAFWCNPISGHATLYWYQQILGQGPKLLIQFQNNGVVDDSQLPKDRFSAERLKGVDSTLKIQPAKLEDSAVYLCASSLDPGRMNTEAFFGQGTRLTVV.

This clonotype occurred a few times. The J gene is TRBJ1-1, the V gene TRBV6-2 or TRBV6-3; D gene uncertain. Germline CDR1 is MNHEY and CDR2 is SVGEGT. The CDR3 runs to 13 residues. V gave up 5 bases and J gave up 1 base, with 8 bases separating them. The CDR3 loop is CASSSFGNTEAFF. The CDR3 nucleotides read TGTGCCAGCAGTAGTTTTGGGAACACTGAAGCTTTCTTT.

In DNA form, the CDR3 reads TGTGCCAGCAGCTTTTCTATTGACGGGAATGAGCAGTTCTTC. Protein: CASSFSIDGNEQFF. The chain couples TRBV7-9 to TRBJ2-1; no reliable D call. The CDR3 is 14 residues long. V shed 3 bases and J shed 7 bases, with 13 bases lying between them. Germline V gene data show CDR1 as SEHNR and CDR2 as FQNEAQ (reference sequence).

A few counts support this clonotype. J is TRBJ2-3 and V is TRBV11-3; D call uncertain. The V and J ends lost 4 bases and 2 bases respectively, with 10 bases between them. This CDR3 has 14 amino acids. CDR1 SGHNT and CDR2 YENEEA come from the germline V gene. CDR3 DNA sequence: TGTGCCAGCAGCTCCGACTCCCTCACAGATACGCAGTATTTT. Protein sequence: CASSSDSLTDTQYF. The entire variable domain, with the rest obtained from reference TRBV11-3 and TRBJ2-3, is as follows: EAGVVQSPRYKIIEKKQPVAFWCNPISGHNTLYWYLQNLGQGPELLIRYENEEAVDDSQLPKDRFSAERLKGVDSTLKIQPAELGDSAVYLCASSSDSLTDTQYFGPGTRLTVL.

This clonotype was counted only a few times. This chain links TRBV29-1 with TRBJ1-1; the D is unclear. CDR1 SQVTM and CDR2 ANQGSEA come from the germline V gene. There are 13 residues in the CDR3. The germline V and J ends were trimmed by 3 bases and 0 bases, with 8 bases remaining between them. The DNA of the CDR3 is TGCAGCGTTGACAGGAGCTTGAACACTGAAGCTTTCTTT. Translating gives CSVDRSLNTEAFF.

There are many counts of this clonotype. The CDR3 bases are TGTGCCAGCAGCTTGGGACACAACTATGGCTACACCTTC. Translation gives CASSLGHNYGYTF. This chain uses TRBV6-2 or TRBV6-3 with TRBJ1-2, with D perhaps matching TRBD1 (6 bases). Trimming removed 6 bases from V and 2 bases from J, with 10 bases in between. CDR3 length: 13 residues. CDR1 is MNHEY, CDR2 SVGEGT, per germline.

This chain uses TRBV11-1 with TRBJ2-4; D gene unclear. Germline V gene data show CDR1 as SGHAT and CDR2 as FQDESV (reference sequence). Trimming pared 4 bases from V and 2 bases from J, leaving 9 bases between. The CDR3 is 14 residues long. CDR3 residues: CASSSPGPKNIQYF. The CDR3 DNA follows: TGTGCCAGCAGCTCCCCTGGCCCCAAAAACATTCAGTACTTC.

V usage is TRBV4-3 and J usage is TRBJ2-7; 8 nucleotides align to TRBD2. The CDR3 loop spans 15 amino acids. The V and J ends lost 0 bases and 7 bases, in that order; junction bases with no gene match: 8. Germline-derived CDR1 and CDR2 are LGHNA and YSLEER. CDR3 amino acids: CASSQDEGLGAEQYF. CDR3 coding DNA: TGCGCCAGCAGCCAAGATGAGGGACTAGGGGCGGAGCAGTACTTC.

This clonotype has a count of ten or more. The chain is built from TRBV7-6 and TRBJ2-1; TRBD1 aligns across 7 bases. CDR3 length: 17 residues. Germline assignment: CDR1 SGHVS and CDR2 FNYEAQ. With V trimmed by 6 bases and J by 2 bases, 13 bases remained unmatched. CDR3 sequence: CASSNSWPGQTYNEQFF. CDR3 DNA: TGTGCCAGCAGTAACTCGTGGCCGGGACAGACCTACAATGAGCAGTTCTTC. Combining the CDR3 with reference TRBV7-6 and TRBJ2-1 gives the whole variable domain GAGVSQSPRYKVTKRGQDVALRCDPISGHVSLYWYRQALGQGPEFLTYFNYEAQQDKSGLPNDRFSAERPEGSISTLTIQRTEQRDSAMYRCASSNSWPGQTYNEQFFGPGTRLTVL.

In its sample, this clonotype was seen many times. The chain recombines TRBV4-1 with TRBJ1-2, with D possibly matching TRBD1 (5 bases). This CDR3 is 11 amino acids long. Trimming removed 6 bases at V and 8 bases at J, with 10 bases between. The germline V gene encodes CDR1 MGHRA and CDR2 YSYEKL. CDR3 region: CASRGGEGYTF. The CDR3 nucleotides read TGCGCCAGCAGGGGGGGAGAGGGCTACACCTTC.

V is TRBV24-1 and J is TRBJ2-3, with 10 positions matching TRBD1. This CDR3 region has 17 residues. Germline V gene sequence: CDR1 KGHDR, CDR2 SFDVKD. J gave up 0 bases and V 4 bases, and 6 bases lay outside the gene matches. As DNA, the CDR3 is TGTGCCACCAGTGACCCGAGACAGGGGGCCAGCACAGATACGCAGTATTTT. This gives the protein CATSDPRQGASTDTQYF.

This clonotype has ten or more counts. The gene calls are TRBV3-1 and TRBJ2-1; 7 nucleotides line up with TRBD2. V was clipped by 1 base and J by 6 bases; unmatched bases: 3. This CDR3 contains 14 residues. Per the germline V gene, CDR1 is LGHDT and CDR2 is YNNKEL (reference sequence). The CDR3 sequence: CASSQGTRSNEQFF. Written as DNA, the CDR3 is TGTGCCAGCAGCCAAGGGACTAGATCCAATGAGCAGTTCTTC.

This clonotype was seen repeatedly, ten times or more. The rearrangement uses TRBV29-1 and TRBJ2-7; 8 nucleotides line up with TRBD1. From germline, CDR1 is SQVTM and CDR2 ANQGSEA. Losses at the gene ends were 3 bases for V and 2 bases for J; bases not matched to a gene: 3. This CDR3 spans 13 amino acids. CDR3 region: CSVEGTGTYEQYF. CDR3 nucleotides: TGCAGCGTTGAGGGGACAGGTACCTACGAGCAGTACTTC.

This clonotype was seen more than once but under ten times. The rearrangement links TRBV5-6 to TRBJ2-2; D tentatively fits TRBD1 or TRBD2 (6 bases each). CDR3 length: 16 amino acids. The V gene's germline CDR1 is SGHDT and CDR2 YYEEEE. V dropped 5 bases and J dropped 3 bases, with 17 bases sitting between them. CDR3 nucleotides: TGTGCCAGCAGGTTACGCCGGGGGCGGGACACCGGGGAGCTGTTTTTT. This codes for CASRLRRGRDTGELFF.

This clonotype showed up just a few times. CDR3 protein: CASSQEGPSGFDEQYF. CDR3 coding DNA: TGTGCCAGCAGCCAGGAAGGTCCAAGCGGTTTTGACGAGCAGTACTTC. The V call is TRBV4-2, the J call TRBJ2-7, with a weak D call TRBD2 (5 bases). V was pared by 3 bases and J by 5 bases, with 20 bases between. Germline V gives CDR1 LGHNA, CDR2 YNFKEQ. The CDR3 sequence is 16 residues long.